This TCR beta chain stems from a study of blood T cell repertoires in COVID-19. Study background: Both acute and convalescent COVID-19 samples were obtained from the United States, Italy and Spain. In each case, the material was cDNA or gDNA derived from T cells, B-cell-depleted T cells, or PBMCs.

During active infection, Seattle patients enrolled and were then monitored through disease. Per the germline V gene, CDR1 is SGHRS and CDR2 is YFSETQ. The V and J ends lost 2 bases and 3 bases, in that order; junction bases with no gene match: 5. This CDR3 is 15 amino acids long. In the authors' methods: Reference gene primer amplification in the assay estimated nucleated cell counts. Using immunoSEQ multiplex PCR, the repertoire was profiled, and TCRdb retains in-frame clones only, with some absent. That table furnishes V, J and clone size, whereas the DNA furnished D and trimming. The profile shows about 55,000 clones, approximately 80% of them singletons.

The sample consisted of peripheral blood. This chain links TRBV5-1 with TRBJ2-3; the match to TRBD2 covers 8 bases. This TCR was sampled from a man aged 80 or over with COVID-19, enrolled during active disease. The CDR3 coding sequence is TGCGCCAGCAGCTTTGGGAGCGGGGGTACAGATACGCAGTATTTT. As protein: CASSFGSGGTDTQYF.